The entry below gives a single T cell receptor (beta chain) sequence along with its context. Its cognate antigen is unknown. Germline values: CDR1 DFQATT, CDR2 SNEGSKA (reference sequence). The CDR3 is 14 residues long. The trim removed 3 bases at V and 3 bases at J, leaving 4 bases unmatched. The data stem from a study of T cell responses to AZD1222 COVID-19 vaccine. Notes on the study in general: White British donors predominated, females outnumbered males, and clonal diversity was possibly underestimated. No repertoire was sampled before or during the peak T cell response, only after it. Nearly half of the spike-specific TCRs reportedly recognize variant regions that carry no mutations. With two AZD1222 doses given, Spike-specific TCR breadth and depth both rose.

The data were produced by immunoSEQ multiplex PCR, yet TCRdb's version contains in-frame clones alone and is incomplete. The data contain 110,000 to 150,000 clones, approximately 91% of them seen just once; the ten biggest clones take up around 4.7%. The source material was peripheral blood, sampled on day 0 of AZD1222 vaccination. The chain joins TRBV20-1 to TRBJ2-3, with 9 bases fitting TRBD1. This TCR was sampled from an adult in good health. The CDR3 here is CSASTGGRTDTQYF. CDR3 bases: TGCAGTGCTAGTACAGGGGGCAGGACAGATACGCAGTATTTT.